The 5 T cell receptor beta chains reported below all come from one sample, sequenced in a study of shared clonotypes between healthy human individuals. The naive CD8 population came from CD45RO-negative cells selected for CCR7, without terminally differentiated effector memory CD45RA+ cells. Sequenced by immunoSEQ multiplex PCR; TCRdb stores in-frame clones only, minus some. The sample lists nearly 2 million clones, around 96% occurring once. Material: naive CD8+ T cells sorted from blood. These receptors were obtained from a man younger than 30 in good health.

The gene calls are TRBV9 and TRBJ2-6; 7 bases fit TRBD2. The CDR3 extends over 16 amino acids. Germline CDR1 SGDLS, CDR2 YYNGEE. J gave up 2 bases and V 4 bases, and 6 bases lay outside the gene matches. The CDR3 sequence is CASSPEGRAGANVLTF. In nucleotides, the CDR3 is TGTGCCAGCAGCCCCGAGGGGAGGGCTGGGGCCAACGTCCTGACTTTC.

The chain recombines TRBV29-1 with TRBJ2-3; D is unclear. The CDR3 extends over 14 amino acids. Germline-derived CDR1 and CDR2 are SQVTM and ANQGSEA. Trimming stripped 2 bases from V and 6 bases from J, with 15 bases between. The CDR3 loop is CSVETTKEWDTQYF. Here the CDR3 DNA reads TGCAGCGTTGAAACGACCAAGGAGTGGGATACGCAGTATTTT.

This clone was seen just once. The chain joins TRBV5-1 to TRBJ2-7; 8 bases are a match to TRBD2. The germline V gene has CDR1 SGHRS and CDR2 YFSETQ. This CDR3 has 15 residues. With 1 base clipped from V and 4 bases from J, the junction kept 7 bases outside the gene matches. The CDR3 nucleotides read TGCGCCAGCAGCTTGTCAGCGGGGGACGAGTACGAGCAGTACTTC. Its translation is CASSLSAGDEYEQYF. Full variable domain (remainder filled in from reference TRBV5-1 and TRBJ2-7): KAGVTQTPRYLIKTRGQQVTLSCSPISGHRSVSWYQQTPGQGLQFLFEYFSETQRNKGNFPGRFSGRQFSNSRSEMNVSTLELGDSALYLCASSLSAGDEYEQYFGPGTRLTVT.

The gene calls are TRBV18 and TRBJ1-3; D unclear. The CDR3 is 16 amino acids. V was shortened by 0 bases and J by 0 bases, with 9 bases between the two germline ends. Germline assignment: CDR1 KGHSH and CDR2 LQKENI. The CDR3 nucleotides are TGTGCCAGCTCACCACCCCAAGCAATCTCTGGAAACACCATATATTTT. Amino acid sequence: CASSPPQAISGNTIYF.

The chain has TRBV27 and TRBJ1-1; D possibly corresponds to TRBD1 (6 bases). The CDR3 has 16 amino acids. Looked up from germline, CDR1 is MNHEY and CDR2 is SMNVEV (reference sequence). V lost 2 bases to trimming and J lost 6 bases, with 19 bases between them. In DNA, the CDR3 is TGTGCCAGCAGTTTAGGAGGTTTGGGGACAAGCGCTGAAGCTTTCTTT. It specifies CASSLGGLGTSAEAFF.